What follows are 30 T cell receptor beta chains derived from one specimen sequenced in a study of blood T cell repertoires in COVID-19. Sequencing was performed with immunoSEQ multiplex PCR; in TCRdb, only in-frame clones are kept and a portion is missing. The sample has about 160,000 clones, roughly 90% seen once. The sample consisted of peripheral blood. These receptor sequences come from a man between 60 and 70 years old with acute or convalescent COVID-19.

The chain links TRBV30 to TRBJ1-4; maybe TRBD1 (5 bases). V was pared by 4 bases and J by 7 bases, with 13 bases between. The CDR3 is 13 residues long. The germline gives CDR1 GTSNPN, CDR2 SVGIG (reference sequence). CDR3 protein: CAWTPGTAEKLFF. The CDR3 DNA follows: TGTGCCTGGACCCCGGGGACTGCTGAAAAACTGTTTTTT.

This chain uses TRBV20-1 with TRBJ1-6, with 9 bases aligning to TRBD1. Germline V gene lookup returns CDR1 DFQATT and CDR2 SNEGSKA (reference sequence). With V trimmed by 3 bases and J by 1 base, 1 base remained unmatched. CDR3 length equals 15 residues. In DNA, the CDR3 is TGCAGTGCTAGTGGGACAGGGTCCTATAATTCACCCCTCCACTTT. Amino acid sequence: CSASGTGSYNSPLHF.

This clone was observed once. The chain employs TRBV4-2 and TRBJ2-1, with a tentative D call TRBD1 (6 bases). V was pared by 0 bases and J by 2 bases, with 11 bases between. Germline lookup yields CDR1 LGHNA and CDR2 YNFKEQ. CDR3 length equals 16 residues. DNA for the CDR3: TGTGCCAGCAGCCAAGATAAGGACAGAACCTACAATGAGCAGTTCTTC. As protein: CASSQDKDRTYNEQFF.

The chain employs TRBV30 and TRBJ1-2, with D possibly TRBD1 on 5 matching bases. The germline CDR1 and CDR2 sequences are GTSNPN and SVGIG (reference sequence). The CDR3 is 15 residues long. The V gene lost 0 bases and the J gene lost 0 bases, with 11 bases spanning the gap. This chain's CDR3 is CAWSVSGPSNYGYTF. For the CDR3, the DNA is TGTGCCTGGAGTGTCTCAGGGCCTTCTAACTATGGCTACACCTTC.

This chain joins TRBV2 and TRBJ1-5; unclear D gene. The CDR3 runs 14 residues. V lost 5 bases and J lost 0, with 8 bases in between. Germline V gene data show CDR1 as SNHLY and CDR2 as FYNNEI. The CDR3: CASSRDLSNQPQHF. CDR3 DNA sequence: TGTGCCAGCAGTCGGGATCTTAGCAATCAGCCCCAGCATTTT.

The gene calls are TRBV2 and TRBJ1-1; D is possibly TRBD1 (5 bases). This CDR3 has 14 residues. Germline CDR1 is SNHLY and CDR2 is FYNNEI. V was clipped by 1 base and J by 5 bases, with 11 bases between them. The CDR3 nucleotides are TGTGCCAGCAGTGAAGTGGGGCGGGGGACTGAAGCTTTCTTT. Its translation is CASSEVGRGTEAFF. Full variable domain (outside the CDR3, taken from reference TRBV2 and TRBJ1-1): EPEVTQTPSHQVTQMGQEVILRCVPISNHLYFYWYRQILGQKVEFLVSFYNNEISEKSEIFDDQFSVERPDGSNFTLKIRSTKLEDSAMYFCASSEVGRGTEAFFGQGTRLTVV.

The chain is built from TRBV12-3 or TRBV12-4 and TRBJ1-1, with D unresolved. The CDR3 loop spans 13 amino acids. V was clipped by 5 bases and J by 3 bases, with 10 bases between them. The CDR3 nucleotides read TGTGCCAGCAGTCCCTCGGGGTACACTGAAGCTTTCTTT. Translation gives CASSPSGYTEAFF.

The chain uses TRBV7-2 and TRBJ1-1; D is uncertain. The CDR3 runs 13 residues. Germline V gene sequence: CDR1 SGHTA, CDR2 FQGNSA. V lost 3 bases and J lost 1, with 6 bases in between. CDR3 region: CASSFDTNTEAFF. The CDR3, as DNA: TGTGCCAGCAGCTTCGACACGAACACTGAAGCTTTCTTT.

V usage is TRBV19 and J usage is TRBJ1-1; D gene unclear. Trimming removed 4 bases at V and 1 base at J, with 4 bases between. Germline V gene data show CDR1 as LNHDA and CDR2 as SQIVND (reference sequence). The CDR3 covers 12 residues. The CDR3 DNA is TGTGCCAGTAGTACTACGAACACTGAAGCTTTCTTT. This gives the protein CASSTTNTEAFF. The full variable domain, rest sourced from reference TRBV19 and TRBJ1-1, is DGGITQSPKYLFRKEGQNVTLSCEQNLNHDAMYWYRQDPGQGLRLIYYSQIVNDFQKGDIAEGYSVSREKKESFPLTVTSAQKNPTAFYLCASSTTNTEAFFGQGTRLTVV.

The CDR3 coding sequence is TGCGCCAGCAGCAGGACAGGGGACCCTATCTATGGCTACACCTTC. This gives the protein CASSRTGDPIYGYTF. The chain recombines TRBV10-1 with TRBJ1-2; 9 positions match TRBD1. CDR1 and CDR2 from the germline V gene are WNHNN and SYGVQD (reference sequence). V lost 6 bases, J lost 4 bases, and 9 bases stayed unmatched. The CDR3 length is 15 residues.

This chain links TRBV6-2 or TRBV6-3 with TRBJ2-7; 8 bases fit TRBD1. The ends lost 0 bases at V and 4 bases at J; junction bases unmatched: 11. The CDR3 runs to 17 residues. Germline CDR1 is MNHEY and CDR2 is SVGEGT. CDR3 loop: CASSYSIAGGNPYEQYF. In nucleotides, the CDR3 is TGTGCCAGCAGTTACTCGATAGCAGGGGGCAATCCATACGAGCAGTACTTC.

The chain joins TRBV5-4 to TRBJ2-5, with 8 bases identical to TRBD2. With 3 bases clipped from V and 5 bases from J, the junction kept 6 bases outside the gene matches. The V gene's germline CDR1 is SGHNT and CDR2 YYREEE (reference sequence). The CDR3 has 14 amino acids. The CDR3 region is CASSSGTRQETQYF. Written as DNA, the CDR3 is TGTGCCAGCAGCTCCGGGACTAGGCAGGAGACCCAGTACTTC.

The count of this clone is one. The gene calls are TRBV27 and TRBJ2-2, with D unclear. The CDR3 consists of 15 residues. Germline V gene lookup returns CDR1 MNHEY and CDR2 SMNVEV (reference sequence). V was shortened by 6 bases and J by 4 bases, with 15 bases between the two germline ends. CDR3 amino acids: CASSRRSRSTGELFF. The CDR3 nucleotides read TGTGCCAGCAGCCGACGGAGCCGTTCCACCGGGGAGCTGTTTTTT.

V is TRBV18 and J is TRBJ1-4; 9 bases agree with TRBD1. From germline, CDR1 is KGHSH and CDR2 LQKENI. This CDR3 is 15 amino acids long. V was clipped by 3 bases and J by 4 bases; unmatched bases: 3. The chain's CDR3 is CASSPRTGDNEKLFF. In DNA, the CDR3 is TGTGCCAGCTCACCCCGGACAGGGGATAATGAAAAACTGTTTTTT.

The chain joins TRBV5-6 to TRBJ1-5; 11 nucleotides agree with TRBD1. The V and J ends lost 2 bases and 0 bases, in that order; junction bases with no gene match: 4. Germline CDR1 reads SGHDT; CDR2 reads YYEEEE. This CDR3 region has 17 residues. In nucleotides, the CDR3 is TGTGCCAGCAGCTTTGGGACAGGGGGATATAGCAATCAGCCCCAGCATTTT. Amino acid sequence: CASSFGTGGYSNQPQHF. The variable domain in full, completed from reference TRBV5-6 and TRBJ1-5, reads DAGVTQSPTHLIKTRGQQVTLRCSPKSGHDTVSWYQQALGQGPQFIFQYYEEEERQRGNFPDRFSGHQFPNYSSELNVNALLLGDSALYLCASSFGTGGYSNQPQHFGDGTRLSIL.

This chain links TRBV24-1 with TRBJ2-1, with D possibly being TRBD1 (6 bases). The germline CDR1 and CDR2 sequences are KGHDR and SFDVKD. The V end was cut by 2 bases, the J end by 9 bases, with 19 bases between. The CDR3 totals 16 residues. Here the CDR3 DNA reads TGTGCCACCAGTGATTCGGCACAGGGATTCACAAGTGAGCAGTTCTTC. Its protein product is CATSDSAQGFTSEQFF.

This clone has only one observation. This rearrangement joins TRBV6-5 to TRBJ2-6; D ambiguous. The V end lost 6 bases, the J end lost 0 bases, and 6 bases lay between the germline ends. Per the germline V gene, CDR1 is MNHEY and CDR2 is SVGAGI. The CDR3 consists of 14 residues. Here the CDR3 reads CASSARSGANVLTF. Written as DNA, the CDR3 is TGTGCCAGCAGCGCGCGCTCTGGGGCCAACGTCCTGACTTTC.

This chain connects TRBV7-9 to TRBJ1-1; 9 bases are a match to TRBD1. Germline V lookup: CDR1 SEHNR, CDR2 FQNEAQ (reference sequence). V lost 5 bases, J lost 7 bases, and 8 bases stayed unmatched. The CDR3 spans 14 residues. This chain's CDR3 is CASSQGQGEGEAFF. CDR3 nucleotides: TGTGCCAGCAGCCAGGGACAGGGCGAGGGTGAAGCTTTCTTT. Full variable domain (outside the CDR3, taken from reference TRBV7-9 and TRBJ1-1): DTGVSQNPRHKITKRGQNVTFRCDPISEHNRLYWYRQTLGQGPEFLTYFQNEAQLEKSRLLSDRFSAERPKGSFSTLEIQRTEQGDSAMYLCASSQGQGEGEAFFGQGTRLTVV.

V and J are TRBV19 and TRBJ1-1; D unclear. This CDR3 has 13 amino acids. Trimming cost V 0 bases and J 1 base, with 3 bases left between them. Germline CDR1 LNHDA, CDR2 SQIVND (reference sequence). The CDR3: CASSIERNTEAFF. CDR3 DNA sequence: TGTGCCAGTAGTATAGAGCGGAACACTGAAGCTTTCTTT. Filled out from reference TRBV19 and TRBJ1-1, the complete variable domain reads DGGITQSPKYLFRKEGQNVTLSCEQNLNHDAMYWYRQDPGQGLRLIYYSQIVNDFQKGDIAEGYSVSREKKESFPLTVTSAQKNPTAFYLCASSIERNTEAFFGQGTRLTVV.

The J gene is TRBJ2-1, the V gene TRBV18, with D perhaps matching TRBD1 (6 bases). Trimming shortened V by 0 bases and J by 7 bases, and 7 bases separated the two germline ends. This CDR3 has 13 residues. Germline V gives CDR1 KGHSH, CDR2 LQKENI. CDR3 in DNA: TGTGCCAGCTCACCACCAACAGGGAATGAGCAGTTCTTC. Protein product: CASSPPTGNEQFF.

This rearrangement joins TRBV6-2 or TRBV6-3 to TRBJ2-5; D perhaps matches TRBD1 (6 bases). Germline values: CDR1 MNHEY, CDR2 SVGEGT. V gave up 5 bases and J gave up 5 bases, with 15 bases separating them. The CDR3 contains 14 residues. The CDR3, as DNA: TGTGCCAGCAGTCCCAGGGGTTTGGGGGAGACCCAGTACTTC. Translating it yields CASSPRGLGETQYF.

This chain uses TRBV18 with TRBJ1-2; maybe TRBD1 (6 bases). This CDR3 is 15 amino acids long. CDR1 and CDR2 (germline): KGHSH, LQKENI. Trimming removed 2 bases at V and 3 bases at J, with 13 bases between. CDR3 protein: CASSPVGAVDYGYTF. For the CDR3, the DNA is TGTGCCAGCTCACCAGTGGGGGCTGTGGACTATGGCTACACCTTC.

This chain joins TRBV7-6 and TRBJ1-6, with 9 bases lining up with TRBD1. V lost 3 bases, J lost 10 bases, and 4 bases stayed unmatched. This CDR3 contains 14 residues. In germline, CDR1 is SGHVS, CDR2 FNYEAQ. CDR3 sequence reads: CASSFGQGQSPLHF. For the CDR3, the DNA is TGTGCCAGCAGCTTCGGACAGGGGCAATCACCCCTCCACTTT. Complete variable domain (other parts from reference TRBV7-6 and TRBJ1-6): GAGVSQSPRYKVTKRGQDVALRCDPISGHVSLYWYRQALGQGPEFLTYFNYEAQQDKSGLPNDRFSAERPEGSISTLTIQRTEQRDSAMYRCASSFGQGQSPLHFGNGTRLTVT.

CDR3 bases: TGCGCCAGCAGCCACGGACAGGGAGCCGTCTACAATGAGCAGTTCTTC. It yields the protein CASSHGQGAVYNEQFF. The gene calls are TRBV5-1 and TRBJ2-1; TRBD1 matches 8 bases. There are 16 residues in the CDR3. V was pared by 4 bases and J by 3 bases, with 9 bases of the junction left unmatched. Germline CDR1 is SGHRS and CDR2 is YFSETQ. The variable domain in full, with the rest retrieved from reference TRBV5-1 and TRBJ2-1, is KAGVTQTPRYLIKTRGQQVTLSCSPISGHRSVSWYQQTPGQGLQFLFEYFSETQRNKGNFPGRFSGRQFSNSRSEMNVSTLELGDSALYLCASSHGQGAVYNEQFFGPGTRLTVL.

The rearrangement joins TRBV1 to TRBJ2-2; TRBD2 is the table's D call, not checked against the DNA. TRBV1 is noted as a pseudogene. The CDR3 spans 15 residues. The CDR3 nucleotides read TGCACCAATAGCGGGTCCTGGTTTTCCACCGGGGAGCTGTTTTTT. Amino acid sequence: CTNSGSWFSTGELFF.

V gene TRBV13 combines with J gene TRBJ1-6; 8 bases line up with TRBD1. V trimming: 4 bases; J trimming: 7 bases; junction bases outside the gene matches: 6. The germline V gene has CDR1 PRHDT and CDR2 FYEKMQ (reference sequence). The CDR3 is made up of 15 amino acids. The CDR3 nucleotides read TGTGCCAGCAGCTCGTACAGGGGGAGGAATTCACCCCTCCACTTT. Its protein product is CASSSYRGRNSPLHF.

The chain has TRBV6-4 and TRBJ2-2; weak D call: TRBD1 (5 bases). Trimming took 0 bases from V and 1 from J, leaving 9 bases between them. Germline V lookup: CDR1 MRHNA, CDR2 SNTAGT. CDR3 length equals 16 residues. The CDR3 spells CASSDSTGLNTGELFF. The DNA for the CDR3 is TGTGCCAGCAGTGACTCAACAGGTCTGAACACCGGGGAGCTGTTTTTT.

This chain joins TRBV3-1 (or the pseudogene TRBV3-2) and TRBJ2-7, with 14 bases that match TRBD2. The J segment lost 0 bases and the V segment lost 0 bases, leaving 4 bases of the junction unmatched. This CDR3 region has 18 residues. Per germline, CDR1 LGHDT and CDR2 YNNKEL (reference sequence). The CDR3 coding sequence is TGTGCCAGCAGCCAAGAGACTAGCGGGGGGGCCTACTCCTACGAGCAGTACTTC. Residues: CASSQETSGGAYSYEQYF.

The chain couples TRBV27 to TRBJ2-7, with D perhaps matching TRBD2 (7 bases). Per the germline V gene, CDR1 is MNHEY and CDR2 is SMNVEV (reference sequence). The ends were cut back, 6 bases at V and 0 bases at J, with 9 bases in the middle. The CDR3 length is 13 residues. The chain's CDR3 is CASSGGRSYEQYF. For the CDR3, the DNA is TGTGCCAGCAGCGGGGGGCGCTCCTACGAGCAGTACTTC.

The chain links TRBV7-9 to TRBJ2-7, with 8 positions matching TRBD1. The CDR3 runs to 13 residues. Germline V gives CDR1 SEHNR, CDR2 FQNEAQ (reference sequence). The ends lost 5 bases at V and 5 bases at J; junction bases unmatched: 5. The CDR3 loop reads CASSRRDRHEQYF. The CDR3 DNA follows: TGTGCCAGCAGCCGCCGGGACAGGCACGAGCAGTACTTC.